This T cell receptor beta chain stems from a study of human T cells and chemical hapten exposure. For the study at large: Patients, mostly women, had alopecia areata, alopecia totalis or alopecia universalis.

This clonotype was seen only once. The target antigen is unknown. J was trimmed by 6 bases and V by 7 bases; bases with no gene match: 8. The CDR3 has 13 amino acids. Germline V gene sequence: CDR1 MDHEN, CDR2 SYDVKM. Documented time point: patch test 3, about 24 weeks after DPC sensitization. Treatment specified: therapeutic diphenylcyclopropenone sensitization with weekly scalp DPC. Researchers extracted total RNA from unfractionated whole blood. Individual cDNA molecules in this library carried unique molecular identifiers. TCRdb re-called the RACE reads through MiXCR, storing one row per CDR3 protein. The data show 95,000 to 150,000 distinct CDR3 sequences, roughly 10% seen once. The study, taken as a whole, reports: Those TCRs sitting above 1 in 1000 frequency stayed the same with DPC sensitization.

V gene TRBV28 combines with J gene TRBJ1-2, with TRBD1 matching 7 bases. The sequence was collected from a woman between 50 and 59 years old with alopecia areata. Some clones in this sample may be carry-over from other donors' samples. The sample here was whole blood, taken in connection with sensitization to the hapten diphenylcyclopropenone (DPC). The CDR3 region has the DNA TGTGCCAGCAATGCCAACAGGGGAAATGGCTACACCTTC. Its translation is CASNANRGNGYTF.